The 4 T cell receptor beta chains presented below share a single source sample, sequenced in a study of T cell responses to AZD1222 COVID-19 vaccine. Generated by immunoSEQ multiplex PCR, the TCRdb table keeps only in-frame clones and is missing some. This sample has about 190,000 clones, with around nine tenths found just once. The sequences come from peripheral blood, collected 28 days after the second dose of the MenACWY control vaccine. These receptor sequences come from an adult who received the MenACWY meningococcal vaccine as a control.

V and J are TRBV11-2 and TRBJ1-1, with no clear D. CDR3 length equals 14 residues. Germline V CDR1 and CDR2: SGHAT, FQNNGV. V was shortened by 1 base and J by 0 bases, with 6 bases between the two germline ends. DNA of the CDR3: TGTGCCAGCAGCTTAGTACGGATGAACACTGAAGCTTTCTTT. Its protein product is CASSLVRMNTEAFF.

The V and J genes are TRBV6-2 or TRBV6-3 and TRBJ1-1; tentatively, D is TRBD1 (6 bases). The CDR3 loop spans 15 amino acids. Looked up from germline, CDR1 is MNHEY and CDR2 is SVGEGT. The V end was cut by 5 bases, the J end by 1 base, with 14 bases between. This CDR3 is CASSDPQGPNTEAFF. The CDR3 region has the DNA TGTGCCAGCAGTGATCCACAGGGACCGAACACTGAAGCTTTCTTT.

With regard to this clone: Its ends do not fully match the called genes, so a read error is possible. This chain uses TRBV7-7 with TRBJ1-1; maybe TRBD1 (6 bases). CDR3 length: 13 amino acids. The germline CDR1 and CDR2 sequences are SSHAT and FNYEAQ (reference sequence). The CDR3 DNA sequence: TGTGCTAGCAGCGCGGACAGGAACACTGAAGCTTTCTTT. It is translated as CASSADRNTEAFF. Based on the CDR3 plus reference TRBV7-7 and TRBJ1-1, the full variable domain is GAGVSQSPRYKVTKRGQDVTLRCDPISSHATLYWYQQALGQGPEFLTYFNYEAQPDKSGLPSDRFSAERPEGSISTLTIQRTEQRDSAMYRCASSADRNTEAFFGQGTRLTVV.

V is TRBV3-1 (or the pseudogene TRBV3-2) and J is TRBJ2-3, with 11 bases that match TRBD2. The junction had 3 bases not matched to a gene; V was cut back by 4 bases and J by 0 bases. Looked up from germline, CDR1 is LGHDT and CDR2 is YNNKEL (reference sequence). This CDR3 spans 16 amino acids. CDR3 protein: CASSPGLAVSTDTQYF. The CDR3 DNA reads TGTGCCAGCAGCCCGGGACTAGCGGTCAGCACAGATACGCAGTATTTT.